The 24 T cell receptor beta chains below come from one sample, sequenced in a study of blood T cells in healthy people across ages. A J-beta primer mix and a sample-barcoded 5' primer were used in a second PCR of roughly 6 to 12 cycles. One entry per CDR3 protein results from TCRdb running MiXCR on the 5' RACE reads. The profile covers roughly 790,000 distinct CDR3 sequences, with 35% to 45% appearing a single time and under 25% taken by the ten largest. The sequencing sample was made of blood. The receptors come from an older woman in good health.

This clonotype has only a few counts. A much larger clone lies a single base off, so this may be a read error. CDR3 amino acids: CSARVPVEQYF. In DNA, the CDR3 is TGCAGTGCTAGAGTCCCCGTTGAGCAGTACTTC. This chain uses TRBV20-1 with TRBJ2-7, with unresolved D. Looked up from germline, CDR1 is DFQATT and CDR2 is SNEGSKA (reference sequence). CDR3 size: 11 residues. V was shortened by 1 base and J by 7 bases, with 8 bases between the two germline ends.

The rearrangement links TRBV9 to TRBJ2-3; D is ambiguous. Germline-derived CDR1 and CDR2 are SGDLS and YYNGEE. Trimming shortened V by 0 bases and J by 10 bases, and 9 bases separated the two germline ends. CDR3 length: 12 amino acids. Here the CDR3 reads CASSVGGTPQYF. The CDR3 bases are TGTGCCAGCAGCGTAGGTGGCACCCCGCAGTATTTT.

This clonotype turned up a few times. This sequence joins TRBV20-1 and TRBJ2-3; no clear D gene. The CDR3 is 17 amino acids. Trimming shortened V by 1 base and J by 4 bases, and 21 bases separated the two germline ends. The germline V gene encodes CDR1 DFQATT and CDR2 SNEGSKA (reference sequence). The CDR3 DNA follows: TGCAGTGCTAGAGTTCCCCTCCTGGCTGCCGATGCAGATACGCAGTATTTT. Translation: CSARVPLLAADADTQYF.

Concerning this clonotype: A much more abundant neighbour one base away suggests this may be a read error. V is TRBV20-1 and J is TRBJ2-5; 10 nucleotides match TRBD2. The assigned J gene may be wrong: the sequence end matches TRBJ2-7 better. Germline CDR1 is DFQATT and CDR2 is SNEGSKA (reference sequence). The CDR3 runs 16 residues. The CDR3 reads CSARKPTSGDFYEQYF. The CDR3 DNA reads as TGCAGTGCTAGAAAACCTACTAGCGGGGACTTCTACGAGCAGTACTTC.

This clonotype was seen many times. V is TRBV12-3 or TRBV12-4 and J is TRBJ2-7; possibly TRBD2 for D (6 bases). V was trimmed by 8 bases and J by 2 bases, leaving 19 bases between them. The length of the CDR3 is 15 residues. CDR3 residues: CASGPRTSRTYEQYF. As DNA, the CDR3 is TGTGCCAGCGGCCCCCGCACTAGCAGAACCTACGAGCAGTACTTC.

This sequence joins TRBV20-1 and TRBJ1-6, with D tentatively TRBD1 (5 bases). V dropped 0 bases and J dropped 5 bases, with 14 bases sitting between them. The length of the CDR3 is 16 residues. From germline, CDR1 is DFQATT and CDR2 SNEGSKA (reference sequence). The CDR3 here is CSARDPRVGDNSPLHF. As DNA, the CDR3 is TGCAGTGCTAGAGATCCCAGGGTAGGGGATAATTCACCCCTCCACTTT.

This chain uses TRBV2 with TRBJ2-1; TRBD2 aligns across 14 bases. The CDR3 covers 13 residues. Trimming at V came to 9 bases and at J to 10 bases, leaving 5 bases not matched to a gene. In germline, CDR1 is SNHLY, CDR2 FYNNEI. CDR3: CARGLAGVGEQFF. CDR3 sequence (DNA): TGTGCCAGGGGACTAGCGGGAGTTGGAGAGCAGTTCTTC. Variable domain in full (rest from reference TRBV2 and TRBJ2-1): EPEVTQTPSHQVTQMGQEVILRCVPISNHLYFYWYRQILGQKVEFLVSFYNNEISEKSEIFDDQFSVERPDGSNFTLKIRSTKLEDSAMYFCARGLAGVGEQFFGPGTRLTVL.

This chain links TRBV12-3 or TRBV12-4 with TRBJ2-3; D gene uncertain. The V end was cut by 3 bases, the J end by 4 bases, with 5 bases between. CDR3 length: 12 residues. The CDR3 region is CASSFGSDTQYF. The CDR3 region has the DNA TGTGCCAGCAGTTTCGGCTCAGATACGCAGTATTTT.

The chain uses TRBV6-6 and TRBJ2-4; D not certain. TRBJ2-7 matches the DNA end more closely, so the J call is doubtful. Germline V gene lookup returns CDR1 MNHNY and CDR2 SVGAGI (reference sequence). The length of the CDR3 is 14 residues. The CDR3 protein is CASRDAWGGYEQYF. CDR3 DNA: TGTGCCAGCAGGGACGCTTGGGGTGGCTACGAGCAGTACTTC.

The chain uses TRBV20-1 and TRBJ2-1, with TRBD1 identical over 8 bases. The germline gives CDR1 DFQATT, CDR2 SNEGSKA (reference sequence). With 4 bases clipped from V and 8 bases from J, the junction kept 7 bases outside the gene matches. There are 13 residues in the CDR3. The CDR3 DNA sequence: TGCAGTGCTAACAGGGGGGTGAGCGATGAGCAGTTCTTC. Residues: CSANRGVSDEQFF.

This clonotype has just one count. This rearrangement joins TRBV29-1 to TRBJ2-7, with 8 bases identical to TRBD1. The V segment lost 4 bases and the J segment 1 base; nucleotides outside the gene matches: 3. The V gene's germline CDR1 is SQVTM and CDR2 ANQGSEA. The CDR3 has 13 amino acids. CDR3 bases: TGCAGCGTTGCGGGACAGGCTTCCTACGAGCAGTACTTC. This encodes CSVAGQASYEQYF.

The table lists this clonotype with a few counts. The chain combines TRBV29-1 with TRBJ2-1; TRBD1 or TRBD2 may be the D gene (5 bases each). The CDR3 spans 15 residues. Per germline, CDR1 SQVTM and CDR2 ANQGSEA. V lost 6 bases to trimming and J lost 8 bases, with 23 bases between them. CDR3: CSVRGPSARGHEQFF. Written as DNA, the CDR3 is TGCAGCGTCCGGGGCCCATCCGCGAGGGGCCATGAGCAGTTCTTC.

In its sample, this clonotype was seen a few times. The rearrangement joins TRBV24-1 to TRBJ2-5, with 7 bases aligning to TRBD1. Germline trimming cut 4 bases from V and 5 bases from J; bases unmatched to any gene: 6. Germline V CDR1 and CDR2: KGHDR, SFDVKD. The CDR3 extends over 14 amino acids. The CDR3 DNA follows: TGTGCCACCAGTGACCTGACAGGGCCGGAGACCCAGTACTTC. Its protein is CATSDLTGPETQYF.

For the CDR3, the DNA is TGCAGTGCTAGACCCGGGACAGCAAACTACGAGCAGTACTTC. This encodes CSARPGTANYEQYF. The chain joins TRBV20-1 to TRBJ2-7, with TRBD1 matching 7 bases. The CDR3 has 14 residues. Germline V gene lookup returns CDR1 DFQATT and CDR2 SNEGSKA (reference sequence). Trimming took 2 bases from V and 3 from J; bases not matched to a gene: 7.

This clonotype was observed a few times. CDR3 loop: CASSQVGQYF. CDR3 DNA: TGCGCCAGCAGCCAAGTAGGTCAGTACTTC. The V call is TRBV4-1, the J call TRBJ2-5; D gene uncertain. The CDR3 covers 10 residues. V lost 1 base, J lost 11 bases, and 5 bases lay in between. Germline CDR1 MGHRA, CDR2 YSYEKL.

With regard to this clonotype: Relative to the germline gene, one junction end is altered; a read error may explain this. The CDR3 sequence is CASSLVAGQETRYF. DNA of the CDR3: TGTGCCAGCAGCTTGGTTGCCGGGCAAGAGACCCGGTACTTC. V gene TRBV7-9 combines with J gene TRBJ2-5; D uncertain. Germline-derived CDR1 and CDR2 are SEHNR and FQNEAQ (reference sequence). The CDR3 contains 14 residues.

The table lists this clonotype with a count of one. The V and J genes are TRBV9 and TRBJ2-3; TRBD2 matches at 14 bases. The CDR3 is 15 amino acids. Germline V gene lookup returns CDR1 SGDLS and CDR2 YYNGEE. J gave up 8 bases and V 3 bases, and 5 bases lay outside the gene matches. The DNA for the CDR3 is TGTGCCAGCAGCGCCGGGACTAGCGGGAGAGGTACGCAGTATTTT. Residues: CASSAGTSGRGTQYF.

The V gene is TRBV18, the J gene TRBJ1-1; 8 bases agree with TRBD1. V gave up 6 bases and J gave up 4 bases; unmatched junction bases: 10. The germline V gene encodes CDR1 KGHSH and CDR2 LQKENI. The CDR3 totals 15 residues. As DNA, the CDR3 is TGTGCCAGCTCGCCGGTCGGACAGGGTTCCACTGAAGCTTTCTTT. Amino acid sequence: CASSPVGQGSTEAFF.

V usage is TRBV20-1 and J usage is TRBJ2-1; 13 nucleotides align to TRBD2. V lost 7 bases to trimming and J lost 3 bases; unmatched junction nucleotides: 3. Germline lookup yields CDR1 DFQATT and CDR2 SNEGSKA (reference sequence). The CDR3 runs to 14 residues. CDR3 sequence (DNA): TGCAGTGTCGGGACTAGCGGGATCTACAATGAGCAGTTCTTC. This sequence encodes CSVGTSGIYNEQFF.

The genes are TRBV6-6 and TRBJ2-7; no firm D call. With 5 bases removed from V and 3 bases from J, the gap between germline ends came to 8 bases. The CDR3 length is 12 residues. Per germline, CDR1 MNHNY and CDR2 SVGAGI (reference sequence). Here the CDR3 DNA reads TGTGCCAGCAGTCATCCTAGCTACGAGCAGTACTTC. Translating it yields CASSHPSYEQYF.

The chain combines TRBV5-1 with TRBJ2-7; TRBD2 aligns across 8 bases. This CDR3 contains 14 residues. CDR1 is SGHRS and CDR2 is YFSETQ in the germline V gene. V shed 1 base, J shed 7 bases, and the junction held 7 bases outside the gene matches. CDR3 sequence (DNA): TGCGCCAGCAGCTTGACGAGCGGGAGTAGAGAGCAGTACTTC. As protein: CASSLTSGSREQYF.

With regard to this clonotype: One end of the junction is discordant with germline, which a read error may explain. The V gene is TRBV30, the J gene TRBJ2-7, with TRBD2 as a possible D gene (5 bases). The CDR3 length is 15 residues. Germline V CDR1 and CDR2: GTSNPN, SVGIG (reference sequence). The CDR3 DNA reads as TGTGCCCGGAGTGAATGGTCGGGGAGCTCCTACGAGCAGTACTTC. Protein sequence: CARSEWSGSSYEQYF. The full variable domain, completed using reference TRBV30 and TRBJ2-7, is SQTIHQWPATLVQPVGSPLSLECTVEGTSNPNLYWYRQAAGRGLQLLFYSVGIGQISSEVPQNLSASRPQDRQFILSSKKLLLSDSGFYLCARSEWSGSSYEQYFGPGTRLTVT.

The rearrangement links TRBV10-3 to TRBJ2-7; 7 nucleotides agree with TRBD1. Matching the DNA end better, TRBJ2-4 makes the J call doubtful. The germline CDR1 and CDR2 sequences are ENHRY and SYGVKD. This CDR3 has 17 amino acids. The CDR3 here is CAISESSETGYKNIQYF. The CDR3 DNA is TGTGCCATCAGTGAGTCGTCGGAGACAGGGTACAAAAACATTCAGTACTTC.

The sample holds a few counts of this clonotype. The chain is built from TRBV9 and TRBJ2-3; D is undetermined. The CDR3 extends over 16 amino acids. Trimming removed 4 bases from V and 3 bases from J, with 18 bases in between. CDR1 is SGDLS and CDR2 is YYNGEE in the germline V gene. CDR3 region: CASSTSPSYSTDTQYF. The CDR3 DNA reads as TGTGCCAGCAGCACCAGCCCTAGTTATAGTACAGATACGCAGTATTTT.